This T cell receptor (beta chain) was documented in a study of T cells in Graves' hyperthyroidism and ophthalmopathy. There were TCR beta CDR3 regions amplified from RNA transcripts. Initially, a first-round RT-PCR of the TCR CDR3 employed the HTBI primer set. Each CDR3 protein is one row after TCRdb ran MiXCR on the multiplex PCR reads. The table records nearly 750,000 distinct CDR3 sequences, over 35% of them present only once. CDR3 length: 15 amino acids. Germline-derived CDR1 and CDR2 are SGHTA and FQGNSA. Sequencing was performed on blood. The TCR was taken from a woman between 40 and 50 years old with Graves' hyperthyroidism. This chain links TRBV7-2 with TRBJ2-7; D is tentatively TRBD1 or TRBD2 (5 bases each). The assigned J gene may be wrong: the sequence end matches TRBJ2-4 better. In nucleotides, the CDR3 is TGTGCCAGCAGCTCCGACGGGACAGCCAAAAACATTCAGTACTTC. This codes for CASSSDGTAKNIQYF.